This TCR beta chain was captured in a study of blood T cell repertoires in COVID-19. The repertoire was sequenced with immunoSEQ multiplex PCR; TCRdb's copy has only in-frame clones and lacks some. The table includes about 170,000 clones, over 75% detected once. The V end was cut by 2 bases, the J end by 5 bases, with 17 bases between. This CDR3 is 16 amino acids long. The V gene's germline CDR1 is MNHEY and CDR2 SVGEGT. The gene calls are TRBV6-2 or TRBV6-3 and TRBJ2-3, with D possibly being TRBD2 (6 bases). The TCR comes from a woman aged 18-29 years who had recovered from COVID-19. The sample taken for sequencing was PBMCs or T cells enriched from blood (not recorded which). In DNA form, the CDR3 reads TGTGCCAGCAGTTACCCCGTCGAGGCAGCGGGAGATACGCAGTATTTT. This gives the protein CASSYPVEAAGDTQYF.